This TCR beta chain came from a study of T cell responses to AZD1222 COVID-19 vaccine. With regard to this clone: Its target is not known.

Some second doses came at about 4 weeks and others at about 12 weeks; these were pooled. There are 16 residues in the CDR3. Germline CDR1 and CDR2: LGHNA and YSLEER. Trimming left V 0 bases short and J 7 bases short, with 18 bases between. The study, taken as a whole, reports: CD4 TCRs covered the whole spike, strongest at regions 160-218 and 743-854. It should be noted that donors were predominantly white British and more often female, and clonal diversity was possibly underestimated. Variant regions that are unmutated are reportedly the target of nearly half of spike-specific TCRs.

The protocol was immunoSEQ multiplex PCR, while the TCRdb copy is restricted to in-frame clones and leaves out a portion. The table lists roughly 51,000 clones, around 86% of them singletons. This receptor was obtained from an adult who received the AZD1222 COVID-19 vaccine. Sequences were derived from peripheral blood, sampled 28 days after the second AZD1222 dose. The chain couples TRBV4-3 to TRBJ1-2; the D is unclear. CDR3 nucleotides: TGCGCCAGCAGCCAAGAAATCCTCGGACCTTCGGGTGGCTACACCTTC. It translates to CASSQEILGPSGGYTF.